This TCR beta chain was captured by sequencing in a study of cytomegalovirus exposure and HLA in healthy donors. Study-level findings and limits: The Asian-associated ancestry cluster reportedly had fewer N-insertions than the approximately 610-donor mean in a later analysis.

A word on this clone: Its antigen is currently unknown.

PCR used 60 Vbeta primers and 13 Jbeta primers. The method was immunoSEQ multiplex PCR; TCRdb's version includes in-frame clones alone and lacks a portion of them. The profile shows roughly 190,000 clones, approximately 78% of them singletons. The receptor comes from a woman between 18 and 29 years old in good health and CMV-seronegative. What was sequenced was PBMCs.

DNA of the CDR3: TGTGCCAGCAGCCCCGGGACAGGGCCTCGGGAGCAGTACTTC. This translates into CASSPGTGPREQYF. V and J are TRBV27 and TRBJ2-7, with 9 bases aligning to TRBD1. The J segment lost 7 bases and the V segment lost 6 bases, leaving 10 bases of the junction unmatched. The CDR3 consists of 14 residues. Germline V gene data show CDR1 as MNHEY and CDR2 as SMNVEV (reference sequence).